This is a list of T cell receptor beta chains from one sample in a study of cytomegalovirus exposure and HLA in healthy donors. Sequenced by immunoSEQ multiplex PCR; TCRdb stores in-frame clones only, minus some. The top ten clones hold under 1.5% of a sample with 100,000 to 120,000 clones, 78% of them seen once. The specimen was PBMCs. These receptors all stem from a woman in her 30s in good health and CMV-seronegative. Both conserved end residues are part of each CDR3. Each record gives: CDR3 DNA, CDR3 protein, V gene, clone size, J gene, D gene. A D gene is named only where the DNA matches it firmly. The listing skips clone size in some rows; elsewhere it reads once, few, many or a size class.

cdr3_nt: TGTGCCAGCAGCTCCGGTCTAGCGGGAGGGGGGGAGACCCAGTACTTC
cdr3_aa: CASSSGLAGGGETQYF
v_call: TRBV13
clone_size: NA
j_call: TRBJ2-5
d_call: TRBD2

cdr3_nt: TGTGCCAGTAGTAACTGGGGAGGTAGCTATGGCTACACCTTC
cdr3_aa: CASSNWGGSYGYTF
v_call: TRBV19
clone_size: NA
j_call: TRBJ1-2
d_call: NA

cdr3_nt: TGTGCCAGCAGTGGACTAGCGGGCTCTGGGGCCAACGTCCTGACTTTC
cdr3_aa: CASSGLAGSGANVLTF
v_call: TRBV6-1
clone_size: few
j_call: TRBJ2-6
d_call: TRBD2

cdr3_nt: TGTGCCAGCAGTTTCAAGACCGGGACAGTGAACACTGAAGCTTTCTTT
cdr3_aa: CASSFKTGTVNTEAFF
v_call: TRBV28
clone_size: NA
j_call: TRBJ1-1
d_call: TRBD1

cdr3_nt: TGTGCCATGACTAGCGGGGACCAGGGGGGTGAGCAGTTCTTC
cdr3_aa: CAMTSGDQGGEQFF
v_call: TRBV10-3
clone_size: NA
j_call: TRBJ2-1
d_call: TRBD2

cdr3_nt: TGTGCCAGCAGCTCACCAGGGGTGAGACCCTACGAGCAGTACTTC
cdr3_aa: CASSSPGVRPYEQYF
v_call: TRBV28
clone_size: NA
j_call: TRBJ2-7
d_call: NA

cdr3_nt: TGTGCCAGTATATCCAGACAGGGAGGAAATGAAAAACTGTTTTTT
cdr3_aa: CASISRQGGNEKLFF
v_call: TRBV19
clone_size: NA
j_call: TRBJ1-4
d_call: TRBD1

cdr3_nt: TGTGCCATCAGTGACACAATATCCTACGAGCAGTACTTC
cdr3_aa: CAISDTISYEQYF
v_call: TRBV10-3
clone_size: NA
j_call: TRBJ2-7
d_call: NA

cdr3_nt: TGTGCCAGCAGCCCGGGACAGGGAGACTATGGCTACACCTTC
cdr3_aa: CASSPGQGDYGYTF
v_call: TRBV7-8
clone_size: NA
j_call: TRBJ1-2
d_call: TRBD1

cdr3_nt: TGTGCCAGCAGGCAACTTAACTTGGATAATTCACCCCTCCACTTT
cdr3_aa: CASRQLNLDNSPLHF
v_call: TRBV6-6
clone_size: NA
j_call: TRBJ1-6
d_call: NA

cdr3_nt: TGTGCCAGCAGCTCCGCCGTTGAGCCCGGGGAGCTGTTTTTT
cdr3_aa: CASSSAVEPGELFF
v_call: TRBV7-9
clone_size: NA
j_call: TRBJ2-2
d_call: NA

cdr3_nt: TGTGCCAGCTTGACAGGGTCGAACACCGGGGAGCTGTTTTTT
cdr3_aa: CASLTGSNTGELFF
v_call: TRBV2
clone_size: NA
j_call: TRBJ2-2
d_call: TRBD1

cdr3_nt: TGTGCCAGCAGGGACAGGGGATTCTACGAGCAGTACTTC
cdr3_aa: CASRDRGFYEQYF
v_call: TRBV2
clone_size: few
j_call: TRBJ2-7
d_call: TRBD1

cdr3_nt: TGTGCCAGAAGCTCCCAGGGGACCCCCTACGAGCAGTACTTC
cdr3_aa: CARSSQGTPYEQYF
v_call: TRBV5-3
clone_size: NA
j_call: TRBJ2-7
d_call: NA

cdr3_nt: TGTGCCAGCAGCTTCGGGGGAGACACTGAAGCTTTCTTT
cdr3_aa: CASSFGGDTEAFF
v_call: TRBV7-3
clone_size: NA
j_call: TRBJ1-1
d_call: NA

cdr3_nt: TGTGCCAGCAGCCAAGATTTGCGGGGGGGTGTGTTAGAGACCCAGTACTTC
cdr3_aa: CASSQDLRGGVLETQYF
v_call: TRBV4-2
clone_size: NA
j_call: TRBJ2-5
d_call: TRBD2

cdr3_nt: TGCAGCGCCCAGGGACAGGCCTCCTACGAGCAGTACTTC
cdr3_aa: CSAQGQASYEQYF
v_call: TRBV29-1
clone_size: NA
j_call: TRBJ2-7
d_call: TRBD1

cdr3_nt: TGTGCCAGCAGTGATATAGGCGACAGGGCGACGGAGCCCCAGCATTTT
cdr3_aa: CASSDIGDRATEPQHF
v_call: TRBV7-8
clone_size: few
j_call: TRBJ1-5
d_call: TRBD1

cdr3_nt: TGTGCCACCATGGAGGCGGGCCTAGCGGGAACCGAGCAGTACTTC
cdr3_aa: CATMEAGLAGTEQYF
v_call: TRBV6-5
clone_size: NA
j_call: TRBJ2-7
d_call: TRBD2

cdr3_nt: TGTGCCAGCAGTTTAACTCGGGTTCGGACTGAAGCTTTCTTT
cdr3_aa: CASSLTRVRTEAFF
v_call: TRBV28
clone_size: NA
j_call: TRBJ1-1
d_call: NA

cdr3_nt: TGTGCCAGCAGTTTAGGACAGGGCACAGATACGCAGTATTTT
cdr3_aa: CASSLGQGTDTQYF
v_call: TRBV28
clone_size: NA
j_call: TRBJ2-3
d_call: TRBD1

cdr3_nt: TGTGCCAGCAGCCCTAGCGGGAGGGCGGGTCCTAACACCGGGGAGCTGTTTTTT
cdr3_aa: CASSPSGRAGPNTGELFF
v_call: TRBV7-6
clone_size: NA
j_call: TRBJ2-2
d_call: TRBD2

cdr3_nt: TGTGCCAGCAGCTCTGGACTAGCGGGAGGTGAGCAGTTCTTC
cdr3_aa: CASSSGLAGGEQFF
v_call: TRBV7-3
clone_size: few
j_call: TRBJ2-1
d_call: TRBD2

cdr3_nt: TGTGCCAGCAGCCAAGCCGGAGGAGATACGCAGTATTTT
cdr3_aa: CASSQAGGDTQYF
v_call: TRBV14
clone_size: few
j_call: TRBJ2-3
d_call: NA

cdr3_nt: TGTGCCAGCAGTTACTTGGCAGGGGCGAGTGAAAAACTGTTTTTT
cdr3_aa: CASSYLAGASEKLFF
v_call: TRBV6-5
clone_size: NA
j_call: TRBJ1-4
d_call: NA

cdr3_nt: TGTGCCAGCACTGCAGGGGTCTCCGGAACCGGGGAGCTGTTTTTT
cdr3_aa: CASTAGVSGTGELFF
v_call: TRBV7-8
clone_size: NA
j_call: TRBJ2-2
d_call: NA

cdr3_nt: TGCGCCAGCAGCCAAGATGGTTCGGTTACCTACGAGCAGTACTTC
cdr3_aa: CASSQDGSVTYEQYF
v_call: TRBV4-3
clone_size: NA
j_call: TRBJ2-7
d_call: NA

cdr3_nt: TGCGCCAGCAGCCAAGAGGCGGGGGGGCCGTTTAATGAGCAGTTCTTC
cdr3_aa: CASSQEAGGPFNEQFF
v_call: TRBV4-3
clone_size: NA
j_call: TRBJ2-1
d_call: TRBD2

cdr3_nt: TGTGCCAGCAGCAATACAGGACAGGGGGATGGCTACACCTTC
cdr3_aa: CASSNTGQGDGYTF
v_call: TRBV9
clone_size: NA
j_call: TRBJ1-2
d_call: TRBD1

cdr3_nt: TGTGCCAGCAGTTACCACACTAACTATGGCTACACCTTC
cdr3_aa: CASSYHTNYGYTF
v_call: TRBV6-5
clone_size: NA
j_call: TRBJ1-2
d_call: NA

cdr3_nt: TGCGCCAGCAGCTTGGCCCGGGAGTCCACTGAAGCTTTCTTT
cdr3_aa: CASSLARESTEAFF
v_call: TRBV5-1
clone_size: NA
j_call: TRBJ1-1
d_call: NA

cdr3_nt: TGTGCCAGCAGTGGCAGGGGGAACACTGAAGCTTTCTTT
cdr3_aa: CASSGRGNTEAFF
v_call: TRBV6-1
clone_size: few
j_call: TRBJ1-1
d_call: NA

cdr3_nt: TGTGCCATCAGAGGGGACAGAGGAAACACCATATATTTT
cdr3_aa: CAIRGDRGNTIYF
v_call: TRBV10-3
clone_size: NA
j_call: TRBJ1-3
d_call: TRBD1

cdr3_nt: TGTGCCAGCAGTAAACAGGGGAAAACTGAAGCTTTCTTT
cdr3_aa: CASSKQGKTEAFF
v_call: TRBV6-5
clone_size: NA
j_call: TRBJ1-1
d_call: TRBD1

cdr3_nt: TGCAGCGGGACCCAGGGGGCTGTGGAGACCCAGTACTTC
cdr3_aa: CSGTQGAVETQYF
v_call: TRBV29-1
clone_size: NA
j_call: TRBJ2-5
d_call: TRBD1